These 29 T cell receptor beta chains share one sample of origin, sequenced in a study of T cell repertoires in cytomegalovirus infection. In TCRdb, the reads were re-called with MiXCR into one record per CDR3 protein. The sample contains around 740,000 distinct CDR3 sequences, under 40% of which appear only once. The sample was PBMCs. These receptors were obtained from a human donor in good health (CMV status not recorded). Some clones in this sample may be carry-over from other donors' samples.

This clonotype has ten or more counts. DNA for the CDR3: TGTGCCAGCAGCGTAGCAGCAGCGGGTAACTATGGCTACACCTTC. It encodes CASSVAAAGNYGYTF. The V call is TRBV9, the J call TRBJ1-2; D call uncertain. Germline lookup yields CDR1 SGDLS and CDR2 YYNGEE. The CDR3 runs to 15 residues. Trimming shortened V by 0 bases and J by 1 base, and 10 bases separated the two germline ends.

This clonotype occurred many times. The rearrangement uses TRBV12-3 or TRBV12-4 and TRBJ1-4; D is possibly TRBD1 (5 bases). CDR3 length: 13 residues. V shed 6 bases and J shed 5 bases, with 10 bases lying between them. CDR3 amino acids: CASRPGPNEKLFF. In DNA form, the CDR3 reads TGTGCCAGCAGGCCGGGACCGAATGAAAAACTGTTTTTT.

The gene calls are TRBV28 and TRBJ2-7; TRBD2 agrees at 8 bases. V lost 8 bases to trimming and J lost 6 bases; unmatched junction nucleotides: 12. Germline V gene lookup returns CDR1 MDHEN and CDR2 SYDVKM. This CDR3 comprises 14 residues. The CDR3 sequence: CASGAGGFTGEQYF. As DNA, the CDR3 is TGTGCCAGCGGGGCGGGGGGATTCACCGGCGAGCAGTACTTC.

This rearrangement joins TRBV24-1 to TRBJ1-4; D call uncertain. CDR1 and CDR2 from the germline V gene are KGHDR and SFDVKD. This CDR3 has 16 residues. The V end lost 0 bases, the J end lost 6 bases, and 13 bases lay between the germline ends. The CDR3 DNA follows: TGTGCCACCAGTGATTTGCGAGGGCGCGTGGATGAAAAACTGTTTTTT. Amino acid sequence: CATSDLRGRVDEKLFF.

The chain has TRBV19 and TRBJ1-5; D not certain. The CDR3 is 14 amino acids. Trimming removed 5 bases at V and 11 bases at J, with 19 bases between. CDR1 is LNHDA and CDR2 is SQIVND in the germline V gene (reference sequence). The CDR3 DNA is TGTGCCAGTAGTCCAATCCCGGACCATCTGTCCCAGCATTTT. Translating it yields CASSPIPDHLSQHF.

Comments on this clonotype: A much larger clonotype is one base distant, so this may be a read error. The V and J genes are TRBV28 and TRBJ2-7; D is possibly TRBD1 or TRBD2 (6 bases each). From germline, CDR1 is MDHEN and CDR2 SYDVKM. The CDR3 has 15 residues. Here the CDR3 reads CASTMEGVSSCEQYF. The CDR3 region has the DNA TGTGCCAGCACCATGGAGGGGGTGAGCTCCTGCGAGCAGTACTTC.

This sequence joins TRBV4-3 and TRBJ1-1; D unclear. CDR1 is LGHNA, CDR2 YSLEER, per germline. V lost 5 bases and J lost 11, with 15 bases in between. The CDR3 has 12 amino acids. CDR3 nucleotide sequence: TGCGCCAGCAGCGGGCAGCGTTTTGGGGCTTTCTTT. This translates into CASSGQRFGAFF.

This clonotype appeared a few times. V and J are TRBV28 and TRBJ2-5; 8 bases fit TRBD1. J gave up 3 bases and V 5 bases, and 20 bases lay outside the gene matches. The CDR3 consists of 19 residues. Germline V gene data show CDR1 as MDHEN and CDR2 as SYDVKM. The DNA for the CDR3 is TGTGCCAGCAGTCCAGCGCTCCTACCCTTGACAGGGGACGAAGAGACCCAGTACTTC. This encodes CASSPALLPLTGDEETQYF.

Of note for this clonotype: An end of the junction differs from the germline gene, which may be a read error. The chain has TRBV12-3 or TRBV12-4 and TRBJ1-1; TRBD1 aligns across 7 bases. The CDR3 runs 15 residues. The chain's CDR3 is CASSLYGTVNTEALF. For the CDR3, the DNA is TGTGCCAGCAGTTTGTATGGGACAGTGAACACTGAAGCTTTATTT.

The table lists this clonotype with a few counts. The chain joins TRBV7-6 to TRBJ2-1; 11 bases are shared with TRBD2. Germline trimming cut 4 bases from V and 1 base from J; bases unmatched to any gene: 12. The CDR3 totals 19 residues. Germline loops: CDR1 SGHVS, CDR2 FNYEAQ. This chain's CDR3 is CASSSRNLLAGVSYNEQFF. The CDR3 DNA follows: TGTGCCAGCAGCTCCCGAAACCTACTAGCGGGAGTTTCCTACAATGAGCAGTTCTTC.

As regards this clonotype: At one end, the junction sequence differs from germline, possibly due to a read error. CDR3: CASSQGGDKARYGYTF. The CDR3 nucleotides are TGCGCCAGTAGCCAAGGAGGAGACAAGGCCCGCTATGGCTACACCTTC. V is TRBV4-1 and J is TRBJ1-2; D remains unclear. This CDR3 contains 16 residues. Germline lookup yields CDR1 MGHRA and CDR2 YSYEKL.

This clonotype was seen a few times. The chain employs TRBV4-1 and TRBJ1-6; D call uncertain. The CDR3 length is 15 residues. V lost 6 bases, J lost 7 bases, and 16 bases lay in between. Germline CDR1 MGHRA, CDR2 YSYEKL. This CDR3 reads CASSRVGAWNSPLHF. The CDR3, as DNA: TGCGCCAGCAGTAGGGTTGGAGCTTGGAATTCACCCCTCCACTTT.

CDR3 amino acids: CASSFWAGASTEAFF. The CDR3 nucleotides are TGTGCCAGCAGTTTCTGGGCGGGGGCGAGTACTGAAGCTTTCTTT. The chain links TRBV12-3 or TRBV12-4 to TRBJ1-1; TRBD1 might be the D (6 bases). The CDR3 covers 15 residues. Between the trimmed V and J ends, which lost 3 bases and 5 bases, there was a span of 16 bases.

The chain has TRBV27 and TRBJ2-7; 7 bases fit TRBD2. This CDR3 region has 15 residues. Trimming took 3 bases from V and 3 from J; bases not matched to a gene: 8. The germline gives CDR1 MNHEY, CDR2 SMNVEV (reference sequence). Here the CDR3 reads CASSFLSGELYEQYF. CDR3 nucleotide sequence: TGTGCCAGCAGTTTCTTAAGCGGGGAGCTCTACGAGCAGTACTTC.

The chain combines TRBV19 with TRBJ2-3, with a possible D match to TRBD1 (6 bases). The CDR3 sequence is 14 residues long. Germline lookup yields CDR1 LNHDA and CDR2 SQIVND (reference sequence). V was trimmed by 1 base and J by 5 bases, leaving 10 bases between them. Here the CDR3 reads CASSIGTGRDTQYF. The CDR3 nucleotides read TGTGCCAGTAGTATAGGAACAGGGCGAGATACGCAGTATTTT.

J is TRBJ1-2 and V is TRBV2; D gene uncertain. Germline CDR1 and CDR2: SNHLY and FYNNEI. CDR3 length equals 14 residues. V was pared by 7 bases and J by 1 base, with 13 bases between. CDR3 nucleotide sequence: TGTGCCAGCAAGGACCTGTGGAATAACTATGGCTACACCTTC. It specifies CASKDLWNNYGYTF.

The chain employs TRBV28 and TRBJ1-1; D uncertain. Trimming shortened V by 8 bases and J by 1 base, and 20 bases separated the two germline ends. This CDR3 is 16 amino acids long. Germline loops: CDR1 MDHEN, CDR2 SYDVKM. The CDR3 loop is CASWFAWRDRNTEAFF. DNA for the CDR3: TGTGCCAGCTGGTTCGCGTGGAGGGATCGGAACACTGAAGCTTTCTTT.

The chain employs TRBV27 and TRBJ1-4; the D is unclear. Germline CDR1 is MNHEY and CDR2 is SMNVEV (reference sequence). The CDR3 length is 18 residues. V lost 5 bases, J lost 0 bases, and 19 bases lay in between. The CDR3 region is CASSGRHSAVATNEKLFF. The CDR3 region has the DNA TGTGCCAGCAGTGGCAGGCACTCTGCGGTCGCAACTAATGAAAAACTGTTTTTT. The full variable domain, in which reference TRBV27 and TRBJ1-4 provide the parts outside the CDR3, is EAQVTQNPRYLITVTGKKLTVTCSQNMNHEYMSWYRQDPGLGLRQIYYSMNVEVTDKGDVPEGYKVSRKEKRNFPLILESPSPNQTSLYFCASSGRHSAVATNEKLFFGSGTQLSVL.

The CDR3 sequence: CASSIGGGAGFYNEQFF. The CDR3 region has the DNA TGTGCCAGTAGTATAGGGGGGGGGGCAGGGTTCTACAATGAGCAGTTCTTC. The chain recombines TRBV19 with TRBJ2-1; D is perhaps TRBD2 (7 bases). The CDR3 has 17 residues. Trimming cost V 1 base and J 3 bases, with 16 bases left between them. CDR1 is LNHDA and CDR2 is SQIVND in the germline V gene (reference sequence).

This clonotype has a handful of counts. V gene TRBV6-2 or TRBV6-3 combines with J gene TRBJ1-1; 7 bases fit TRBD1. This CDR3 has 17 amino acids. Germline-derived CDR1 and CDR2 are MNHEY and SVGEGT. V lost 6 bases to trimming and J lost 0 bases; unmatched junction nucleotides: 13. The CDR3 nucleotides are TGTGCCAGCAGCTTACCCTTCCAGGGGGGCATGAACACTGAAGCTTTCTTT. Its translation: CASSLPFQGGMNTEAFF.

Comment on this clonotype: One end of the junction varies from germline; a read error may be responsible. The V and J genes are TRBV28 and TRBJ1-6; D possibly corresponds to TRBD1 (6 bases). CDR3 length: 15 residues. Germline-derived CDR1 and CDR2 are MDHEN and SYDVKM. CDR3 protein: CDSSFWGASNSPLHF. In DNA, the CDR3 is TGTGACAGCAGTTTTTGGGGGGCGTCGAATTCACCCCTCCACTTT.

The table lists this clonotype with many counts. The genes are TRBV7-9 and TRBJ1-5; 11 bases align to TRBD1. The CDR3 runs 17 residues. Germline CDR1 is SEHNR and CDR2 is FQNEAQ (reference sequence). The V segment lost 5 bases and the J segment 4 bases; nucleotides outside the gene matches: 10. Here the CDR3 DNA reads TGTGCCAGCAGCCCCGGGTCAGGGACAGGGGGGAATCAGCCCCAGCATTTT. Translation: CASSPGSGTGGNQPQHF.

The chain uses TRBV7-6 and TRBJ2-7; TRBD1 or TRBD2 may be the D gene (6 bases each). V gave up 1 base and J gave up 2 bases, with 15 bases separating them. CDR1 and CDR2 from the germline V gene are SGHVS and FNYEAQ. This CDR3 is 16 amino acids long. The CDR3: CASSLVGGGLPYEQYF. CDR3 nucleotide sequence: TGTGCCAGCAGCTTAGTGGGGGGCGGTTTACCCTACGAGCAGTACTTC.

The V and J genes are TRBV20-1 and TRBJ1-5, with 8 bases aligning to TRBD1. V lost 0 bases to trimming and J lost 4 bases; unmatched junction nucleotides: 11. Germline V gene lookup returns CDR1 DFQATT and CDR2 SNEGSKA (reference sequence). The CDR3 length is 17 residues. This CDR3 reads CSARERRGRVENQPQHF. The CDR3 nucleotides read TGCAGTGCTAGAGAACGCAGGGGGCGAGTAGAGAATCAGCCCCAGCATTTT.

The V call is TRBV6-2 or TRBV6-3, the J call TRBJ2-1; D is perhaps TRBD2 (5 bases). The germline gives CDR1 MNHEY, CDR2 SVGEGT. This CDR3 has 14 residues. The V end was cut by 7 bases, the J end by 5 bases, with 15 bases between. CDR3 residues: CASTAGASHNEQFF. CDR3 nucleotides: TGTGCCAGCACCGCGGGCGCCTCTCACAATGAGCAGTTCTTC.

This clonotype was observed at least ten times. The chain's CDR3 is CASSSQGSNYGYTF. The CDR3 DNA reads TGTGCCAGCAGCTCCCAGGGTTCTAACTATGGCTACACCTTC. The V and J genes are TRBV7-2 and TRBJ1-2, with D possibly matching TRBD1 (5 bases). The CDR3 has 14 amino acids. The V and J ends lost 4 bases and 0 bases respectively, with 9 bases between them. Germline V lookup: CDR1 SGHTA, CDR2 FQGNSA.

This clonotype was observed a single time. This chain uses TRBV5-1 with TRBJ2-2, with D unresolved. The V gene's germline CDR1 is SGHRS and CDR2 YFSETQ. Trimming left V 1 base short and J 7 bases short, with 20 bases between. The CDR3 is 17 residues long. CDR3 protein: CASSLFGKVSLDGELFF. In nucleotides, the CDR3 is TGCGCCAGCAGCTTGTTTGGGAAAGTGTCGCTCGACGGGGAGCTGTTTTTT.

The chain is built from TRBV7-9 and TRBJ2-1, with TRBD2 identical over 8 bases. CDR3 size: 16 residues. Unmatched junction bases numbered 4, after V lost 3 bases and J lost 0 bases. Germline V gene data show CDR1 as SEHNR and CDR2 as FQNEAQ (reference sequence). The CDR3 loop reads CASSFSLADSYNEQFF. The CDR3 DNA reads TGTGCCAGCAGCTTTTCACTAGCGGACTCCTACAATGAGCAGTTCTTC. The whole variable domain, filled in from reference TRBV7-9 and TRBJ2-1, reads DTGVSQNPRHKITKRGQNVTFRCDPISEHNRLYWYRQTLGQGPEFLTYFQNEAQLEKSRLLSDRFSAERPKGSFSTLEIQRTEQGDSAMYLCASSFSLADSYNEQFFGPGTRLTVL.

This clonotype was seen only a few times. This sequence joins TRBV6-1 and TRBJ1-1, with 7 nucleotides matching TRBD1. The CDR3 loop spans 14 amino acids. V lost 6 bases, J lost 2 bases, and 6 bases stayed unmatched. Germline CDR1 reads MNHNS; CDR2 reads SASEGT. The CDR3 spells CASRTGSGNTEAFF. Here the CDR3 DNA reads TGTGCCAGCAGGACAGGGTCTGGCAACACTGAAGCTTTCTTT.